Below, 27 T cell receptor beta chains from the same sample are listed, as sequenced in a study of response to subunit inactivated influenza vaccine. TCRdb recomputed calls from the RT-PCR reads with MiXCR, one row per CDR3 protein. The sample lists about 190,000 distinct CDR3 sequences, about an eighth occurring once. The sample in question was CD8+ T cells sorted from PBMCs, obtained more than 4 days after vaccination. The origin of the receptors is a man in his fifties who received an inactivated influenza vaccine.

Only a few counts were recorded for this clonotype. This chain uses TRBV11-2 with TRBJ2-7; 9 bases match TRBD1. The CDR3 is made up of 16 amino acids. Germline CDR1 SGHAT, CDR2 FQNNGV. V lost 5 bases, J lost 2 bases, and 10 bases stayed unmatched. CDR3 protein: CASSPPGQGPTYEQYF. CDR3 bases: TGTGCCAGCAGCCCACCGGGACAGGGACCCACCTACGAGCAGTACTTC.

This clonotype showed up many times. This chain connects TRBV30 to TRBJ1-5; D is undetermined. The V gene lost 0 bases and the J gene lost 0 bases, with 9 bases spanning the gap. Looked up from germline, CDR1 is GTSNPN and CDR2 is SVGIG (reference sequence). The CDR3 is 15 residues long. The CDR3 DNA reads TGTGCCTGGAGTGTGATCACGTATAGCAATCAGCCCCAGCATTTT. Translated: CAWSVITYSNQPQHF. Variable domain in full (rest from reference TRBV30 and TRBJ1-5): SQTIHQWPATLVQPVGSPLSLECTVEGTSNPNLYWYRQAAGRGLQLLFYSVGIGQISSEVPQNLSASRPQDRQFILSSKKLLLSDSGFYLCAWSVITYSNQPQHFGDGTRLSIL.

This clonotype showed up just a few times. The chain is built from TRBV12-3 or TRBV12-4 and TRBJ2-1; D tentatively fits TRBD1 or TRBD2 (5 bases each). The V gene lost 7 bases and the J gene lost 7 bases, with 20 bases spanning the gap. This CDR3 contains 15 residues. CDR3 in amino acids: CASTPRLGPGNEQFF. Here the CDR3 DNA reads TGTGCCAGCACCCCGCGGCTGGGGCCGGGGAATGAGCAGTTCTTC.

In this sample, this clonotype turned up a few times. V and J are TRBV7-9 and TRBJ2-3; D call uncertain. Deletions cut 7 bases from V and 4 bases from J, with 18 bases between. Looked up from germline, CDR1 is SEHNR and CDR2 is FQNEAQ (reference sequence). The CDR3 runs 15 residues. The CDR3 loop is CASTLRAPAADTQYF. The DNA for the CDR3 is TGTGCCAGCACCCTCCGGGCCCCCGCCGCAGATACGCAGTATTTT.

The chain is built from TRBV28 and TRBJ2-7; TRBD2 matches 7 bases. The CDR3 covers 16 residues. Germline CDR1 is MDHEN and CDR2 is SYDVKM. V was clipped by 3 bases and J by 2 bases; unmatched bases: 10. The CDR3 loop is CASSFPLLAAPYEQYF. In nucleotides, the CDR3 is TGTGCCAGCAGTTTTCCTCTTCTAGCGGCCCCCTACGAGCAGTACTTC.

The V gene is TRBV29-1, the J gene TRBJ2-1; no firm D call. The ends were cut back, 6 bases at V and 2 bases at J, with 17 bases in the middle. Germline V gene lookup returns CDR1 SQVTM and CDR2 ANQGSEA. The CDR3 sequence is 15 residues long. CDR3 sequence reads: CSVPRLGGPYNEQFF. As DNA, the CDR3 is TGCAGCGTCCCACGGTTAGGCGGACCCTACAATGAGCAGTTCTTC.

This clonotype was seen more than once but under ten times. This chain links TRBV4-3 with TRBJ2-7; possibly TRBD2 for D (7 bases). Per the germline V gene, CDR1 is LGHNA and CDR2 is YSLEER. V was shortened by 1 base and J by 3 bases, with 25 bases between the two germline ends. CDR3 length: 19 residues. DNA of the CDR3: TGCGCCAGCAGCCAAGGGACGGGTTTGCCGGGGGGCGGTAGCTACGAGCAGTACTTC. Protein product: CASSQGTGLPGGGSYEQYF.

This clonotype was seen a few times. V is TRBV29-1 and J is TRBJ2-3; D is uncertain. There are 15 residues in the CDR3. CDR1 and CDR2 (germline): SQVTM, ANQGSEA. Trimming left V 0 bases short and J 1 base short, with 11 bases between. CDR3 in amino acids: CSVEDPRVRTDTQYF. CDR3 coding DNA: TGCAGCGTTGAAGATCCTAGGGTCCGCACAGATACGCAGTATTTT.

The chain links TRBV7-8 to TRBJ1-1, with TRBD1 as a possible D gene (5 bases). The germline CDR1 and CDR2 sequences are SGHVS and FQNEAQ. V gave up 2 bases and J gave up 4 bases, with 11 bases separating them. The CDR3 is 14 residues long. The CDR3 DNA is TGTGCCAGCAGCTTACTCGGGGGGGGCACTGAAGCTTTCTTT. Translating gives CASSLLGGGTEAFF.

There are a few counts of this clonotype. The chain is built from TRBV4-1 and TRBJ2-7; possible D gene TRBD1, 7 bases. Germline V CDR1 and CDR2: MGHRA, YSYEKL. There are 14 residues in the CDR3. Trimming stripped 2 bases from V and 3 bases from J, with 11 bases between. CDR3 amino acids: CASSQRQGLYEQYF. CDR3 nucleotide sequence: TGCGCCAGCAGCCAACGACAGGGACTCTACGAGCAGTACTTC.

This chain uses TRBV6-2 or TRBV6-3 with TRBJ2-3; tentatively, D is TRBD1 (5 bases). Germline V lookup: CDR1 MNHEY, CDR2 SVGEGT. The CDR3 extends over 15 amino acids. Trimming shortened V by 5 bases and J by 4 bases, and 16 bases separated the two germline ends. This CDR3 is CASSHTTDTADTQYF. DNA for the CDR3: TGTGCCAGCAGTCATACCACGGACACAGCAGATACGCAGTATTTT.

The table lists this clonotype with a few counts. This chain uses TRBV7-2 with TRBJ2-7; no firm D call. CDR1 and CDR2 (germline): SGHTA, FQGNSA. The ends were cut back, 5 bases at V and 6 bases at J, with 14 bases in the middle. The CDR3 runs to 13 residues. CDR3: CASSPRVVAEQYF. The DNA for the CDR3 is TGTGCCAGCAGCCCCCGGGTAGTAGCCGAGCAGTACTTC.

The table lists this clonotype with a count of one. A read error is possible here, since a much larger clone lies one base away. The CDR3 DNA reads TGCAGCGTTGTACCGAGATCTCTAGCGGGTGTGGCCTACGAGCAGTACTTC. It specifies CSVVPRSLAGVAYEQYF. The chain has TRBV29-1 and TRBJ2-7; TRBD2 matches at 8 bases. Trimming removed 4 bases from V and 2 bases from J; junction bases left unmatched: 16. The CDR3 spans 17 residues. Looked up from germline, CDR1 is SQVTM and CDR2 is ANQGSEA.

This clonotype was counted between two and nine times. J is TRBJ2-7 and V is TRBV20-1; D possibly uses TRBD1 or TRBD2 (6 bases each). V lost 3 bases and J 3 bases, leaving 27 bases between the germline ends. The CDR3 runs 18 residues. CDR1 DFQATT and CDR2 SNEGSKA come from the germline V gene (reference sequence). The CDR3 DNA sequence: TGCAGTGCTAGGGGACAACCGGGGGCAGACGACATGTTCTACGAGCAGTACTTC. This codes for CSARGQPGADDMFYEQYF.

The rearrangement uses TRBV10-3 and TRBJ2-7, with 7 positions matching TRBD1. The CDR3 runs 15 residues. V lost 4 bases, J lost 2 bases, and 8 bases stayed unmatched. CDR1 and CDR2 (germline): ENHRY, SYGVKD. CDR3 DNA: TGTGCCATCAGTGGTTGGGACAGTCGTACCTACGAGCAGTACTTC. Protein sequence: CAISGWDSRTYEQYF.

This clonotype was observed a few times. V gene TRBV5-5 combines with J gene TRBJ2-1; D ambiguous. Deletions cut 2 bases from V and 4 bases from J, with 16 bases between. This CDR3 is 16 amino acids long. The germline CDR1 and CDR2 sequences are SGHKS and YYEKEE (reference sequence). CDR3 loop: CASSLASHYPYNEQFF. CDR3 bases: TGTGCCAGCAGCTTAGCGTCCCACTACCCTTACAATGAGCAGTTCTTC. The complete variable domain, with remaining parts taken from reference TRBV5-5 and TRBJ2-1, reads DAGVTQSPTHLIKTRGQQVTLRCSPISGHKSVSWYQQVLGQGPQFIFQYYEKEERGRGNFPDRFSARQFPNYSSELNVNALLLGDSALYLCASSLASHYPYNEQFFGPGTRLTVL.

This clonotype has more than one count but fewer than ten. The chain recombines TRBV5-1 with TRBJ2-7; TRBD1 agrees at 8 bases. The germline V gene encodes CDR1 SGHRS and CDR2 YFSETQ. The CDR3 extends over 14 amino acids. With 0 bases clipped from V and 3 bases from J, the junction kept 2 bases outside the gene matches. CDR3 nucleotides: TGCGCCAGCAGCTTGGGGACAGGGTTCTACGAGCAGTACTTC. Protein: CASSLGTGFYEQYF.

The table lists this clonotype with a few counts. The V gene is TRBV6-1, the J gene TRBJ2-7, with D tentatively TRBD1 (6 bases). V lost 8 bases, J lost 1 base, and 15 bases lay in between. CDR3 length equals 14 residues. CDR1 and CDR2 from the germline V gene are MNHNS and SASEGT. CDR3 coding DNA: TGTGCCAGCTTCCCCAAGACAGGATCCTACGAGCAGTACTTC. This sequence encodes CASFPKTGSYEQYF.

For this clonotype: The conserved closing phenylalanine or tryptophan is absent in this CDR3, likely reflecting a read error. V is TRBV7-9 and J is TRBJ2-1; D perhaps matches TRBD2 (5 bases). Trimming took off 5 bases at V and 9 bases at J, with 11 bases between the two ends. CDR1 and CDR2 from the germline V gene are SEHNR and FQNEAQ (reference sequence). This CDR3 comprises 12 residues. CDR3 protein: CASSPSAGEQFL. The DNA for the CDR3 is TGTGCCAGCAGCCCCTCGGCGGGTGAGCAGTTCTTA.

This clonotype has more than one count but fewer than ten. The genes are TRBV9 and TRBJ2-5; a possible D gene is TRBD1 (5 bases). CDR1 and CDR2 (germline): SGDLS, YYNGEE. This CDR3 has 15 amino acids. Trimming pared 4 bases from V and 2 bases from J, leaving 15 bases between. CDR3 nucleotide sequence: TGTGCCAGCAGCTCAGAATGGACACTTCAAGAGACCCAGTACTTC. As protein: CASSSEWTLQETQYF.

In this sample, this clonotype turned up a few times. This chain links TRBV18 with TRBJ2-2; no definite D call. Per germline, CDR1 KGHSH and CDR2 LQKENI. The CDR3 is made up of 15 amino acids. The V gene lost 1 base and the J gene lost 7 bases, with 13 bases spanning the gap. Here the CDR3 reads CASSPRGRSSGELFF. The CDR3 nucleotides are TGTGCCAGCTCACCACGTGGACGGTCGAGCGGGGAGCTGTTTTTT.

This clonotype was counted only a few times. The chain combines TRBV5-1 with TRBJ1-1; 9 bases are shared with TRBD1. V gave up 0 bases and J gave up 0 bases; unmatched junction bases: 6. Germline V gene data show CDR1 as SGHRS and CDR2 as YFSETQ. This CDR3 contains 17 residues. For the CDR3, the DNA is TGCGCCAGCAGCTTGGACAGGGGGCCGTTGATGAACACTGAAGCTTTCTTT. Its translation: CASSLDRGPLMNTEAFF.

This clonotype came up a few times. The chain is built from TRBV29-1 and TRBJ2-6; D is possibly TRBD1 (6 bases). CDR3 length equals 16 residues. In germline, CDR1 is SQVTM, CDR2 ANQGSEA. Trimming pared 6 bases from V and 0 bases from J, leaving 15 bases between. The CDR3 coding sequence is TGCAGCGTGCAGGACAGCCACAGCTCTGGGGCCAACGTCCTGACTTTC. Its protein is CSVQDSHSSGANVLTF.

This clonotype appeared a few times. The chain is built from TRBV6-5 and TRBJ1-1; D is uncertain. The CDR3 sequence is 13 residues long. CDR1 and CDR2 (germline): MNHEY, SVGAGI. Trimming pared 2 bases from V and 1 base from J, leaving 5 bases between. The CDR3 nucleotides read TGTGCCAGCAGTTACGCGGGGAACACTGAAGCTTTCTTT. Translated: CASSYAGNTEAFF.

Turning to this clonotype: At one end, the junction sequence differs from germline, possibly due to a read error. This chain uses TRBV24-1 with TRBJ1-5; D uncertain. The CDR3 loop spans 14 amino acids. The germline gives CDR1 KGHDR, CDR2 SFDVKD. DNA of the CDR3: TGTGCCACCAGTGATTTTAGCAGGAGTCAGCCCCAGCGTTTT. Its translation: CATSDFSRSQPQRF.

Comments on this clonotype: The junction shows a germline mismatch at one end, possibly a read error. The rearrangement uses TRBV20-1 and TRBJ2-7, with 10 bases that match TRBD2. This CDR3 has 16 amino acids. Germline-derived CDR1 and CDR2 are DFQATT and SNEGSKA (reference sequence). This CDR3 is CCARDGSGRSYYEQYF. CDR3 bases: TGCTGTGCTAGAGATGGTAGCGGGAGGTCGTACTACGAGCAGTACTTC.

The genes are TRBV5-1 and TRBJ2-1; 10 bases line up with TRBD1. The germline gives CDR1 SGHRS, CDR2 YFSETQ. CDR3 length: 15 residues. The V segment lost 2 bases and the J segment 4 bases; nucleotides outside the gene matches: 3. CDR3 in DNA: TGCGCCAGCAGCTTAGGGGACAGGGGATACAATGAGCAGTTCTTC. The encoded protein is CASSLGDRGYNEQFF.